This T cell receptor beta chain was sequenced in a study of cytomegalovirus exposure and HLA in healthy donors. Study-wide background: An earlier analysis found 110 million or so unique TCR beta sequences from about 179 million T cells.

PCR involved 60 Vbeta and 13 Jbeta primers. Libraries were prepared by immunoSEQ multiplex PCR; TCRdb keeps only in-frame clonotypes and omits some of them. This table holds 110,000 or so clones, roughly three quarters found once. This clone appeared once. A junction end diverges from the germline sequence, so it may reflect a read error. Input material: PBMCs. This receptor was taken from a man aged 30 to 39 in good health and CMV-seronegative.

This chain's CDR3 is CASSLEGPGSGANGLTF. The CDR3 DNA is TGCGCCAGCAGCTTAGAAGGGCCAGGGTCTGGGGCCAACGGCCTGACTTTC. The V call is TRBV5-1, the J call TRBJ2-6; D might be TRBD1 (5 bases). This CDR3 contains 17 residues. Germline V gene sequence: CDR1 SGHRS, CDR2 YFSETQ.